These 21 T cell receptor beta chains came from one sample sequenced in a study of siplizumab effects on memory and regulatory T cells. The assay was immunoSEQ multiplex PCR, and TCRdb's table has in-frame clones only and misses some. The table records 110,000 or so clones, 90% to 95% of them present only once. The material sequenced was non-Treg CD4+ T cells sorted from blood. Receptor source: a human donor in good health.

V is TRBV5-1 and J is TRBJ1-2; 7 nucleotides align to TRBD1. Germline V gives CDR1 SGHRS, CDR2 YFSETQ. This CDR3 comprises 14 residues. The V and J ends lost 4 bases and 7 bases, in that order; junction bases with no gene match: 10. The CDR3 sequence: CASSKGTALGGYTF. Written as DNA, the CDR3 is TGCGCCAGCAGCAAAGGGACAGCTCTAGGTGGCTACACCTTC.

This chain connects TRBV9 to TRBJ2-5; 8 nucleotides agree with TRBD2. This CDR3 region has 16 residues. Germline values: CDR1 SGDLS, CDR2 YYNGEE. J was trimmed by 1 base and V by 0 bases; bases with no gene match: 5. The CDR3 is CASSVEGGGPQETQYF. CDR3 in DNA: TGTGCCAGCAGCGTAGAAGGCGGGGGGCCCCAAGAGACCCAGTACTTC.

The chain recombines TRBV19 with TRBJ2-2, with TRBD1 identical over 9 bases. The germline V gene encodes CDR1 LNHDA and CDR2 SQIVND (reference sequence). With V trimmed by 9 bases and J by 0 bases, 11 bases remained unmatched. The CDR3 has 17 amino acids. In nucleotides, the CDR3 is TGTGCCAGGGGGGGACAGGGAATTTCCGCGAACACCGGGGAGCTGTTTTTT. Protein product: CARGGQGISANTGELFF.

This sequence joins TRBV5-4 and TRBJ2-2; 9 nucleotides line up with TRBD1. CDR1 SGHNT and CDR2 YYREEE come from the germline V gene (reference sequence). This CDR3 is built from 15 residues. V was clipped by 4 bases and J by 3 bases; unmatched bases: 4. Written as DNA, the CDR3 is TGTGCCAGCAGCAAGGGACAGGGTTACACCGGGGAGCTGTTTTTT. This sequence encodes CASSKGQGYTGELFF.

Notes on this clone: The same CDR3 also results from other DNA sequences found in this sample. The chain uses TRBV15 and TRBJ1-1; TRBD1 might be the D (5 bases). Trimming took off 1 base at V and 6 bases at J, with 9 bases between the two ends. Germline V gene lookup returns CDR1 LNHNV and CDR2 YYDKDF (reference sequence). This CDR3 comprises 13 residues. In DNA, the CDR3 is TGTGCCACCAGCAGAGGGGGGGTGCCTGAAGCTTTCTTT. Protein sequence: CATSRGGVPEAFF. The full variable domain, completed using reference TRBV15 and TRBJ1-1, is DAMVIQNPRYQVTQFGKPVTLSCSQTLNHNVMYWYQQKSSQAPKLLFHYYDKDFNNEADTPDNFQSRRPNTSFCFLDIRSPGLGDTAMYLCATSRGGVPEAFFGQGTRLTVV.

This clone appeared a single time. The CDR3 nucleotides read TGTGCCAGCAGTAAGAGCACAGATACGCAGTATTTT. Translation gives CASSKSTDTQYF. This chain connects TRBV2 to TRBJ2-3; D call uncertain. This CDR3 comprises 12 residues. Per germline, CDR1 SNHLY and CDR2 FYNNEI. Trimming removed 5 bases at V and 0 bases at J, with 3 bases between.

The chain links TRBV7-9 to TRBJ2-7, with TRBD1 matching 8 bases. V lost 5 bases and J lost 5; bases outside the gene matches: 14. The CDR3 has 16 residues. Germline CDR1 and CDR2: SEHNR and FQNEAQ (reference sequence). The CDR3 protein is CASSRPGQVLSHEQYF. CDR3 coding DNA: TGTGCCAGCAGCAGACCGGGACAGGTCCTTTCCCACGAGCAGTACTTC.

V gene TRBV5-5 combines with J gene TRBJ2-7; 7 nucleotides match TRBD1. The V and J ends lost 1 base and 6 bases, in that order; junction bases with no gene match: 10. Germline CDR1 is SGHKS and CDR2 is YYEKEE (reference sequence). This CDR3 contains 15 residues. The CDR3 loop is CASSLWDSTSLEQYF. The CDR3 DNA reads as TGTGCCAGCAGCTTGTGGGACAGCACTTCTCTCGAGCAGTACTTC.

The chain couples TRBV7-2 to TRBJ2-1; D gene ambiguous. V lost 3 bases, J lost 9 bases, and 12 bases lay in between. The germline gives CDR1 SGHTA, CDR2 FQGNSA. The CDR3 is 13 amino acids. The CDR3 DNA sequence: TGTGCCAGCAGCTTCGTTAGGTTCGGTGAGCAGTTCTTC. This sequence encodes CASSFVRFGEQFF.

This chain uses TRBV5-4 with TRBJ1-3, with D perhaps TRBD1 (6 bases). With 3 bases removed from V and 4 bases from J, the gap between germline ends came to 17 bases. Germline V CDR1 and CDR2: SGHNT, YYREEE (reference sequence). CDR3 length: 16 amino acids. CDR3 nucleotide sequence: TGTGCCAGCAGCTCTACACAGGGCTTGGTAGGAAACACCATATATTTT. It translates to CASSSTQGLVGNTIYF.

This chain uses TRBV5-5 with TRBJ1-5, with D tentatively TRBD1 (5 bases). The V gene lost 0 bases and the J gene lost 7 bases, with 14 bases spanning the gap. Germline V gene sequence: CDR1 SGHKS, CDR2 YYEKEE (reference sequence). The CDR3 is 15 amino acids. The CDR3 loop reads CASSLGQGANQPQHF. The CDR3 DNA is TGTGCCAGCAGCTTGGGTCAGGGCGCGAACCAGCCCCAGCATTTT.

This rearrangement joins TRBV5-1 to TRBJ1-2, with 9 bases identical to TRBD1. The V gene end was trimmed by 0 bases and the J gene end by 6 bases; junction bases not matched to a gene: 6. This CDR3 region has 15 residues. CDR1 and CDR2 from the germline V gene are SGHRS and YFSETQ. In DNA, the CDR3 is TGCGCCAGCAGCTTGGAAGGGACAGGGATGGATGGCTACACCTTC. It translates to CASSLEGTGMDGYTF. The whole variable domain, filled in from reference TRBV5-1 and TRBJ1-2, reads KAGVTQTPRYLIKTRGQQVTLSCSPISGHRSVSWYQQTPGQGLQFLFEYFSETQRNKGNFPGRFSGRQFSNSRSEMNVSTLELGDSALYLCASSLEGTGMDGYTFGSGTRLTVV.

The rearrangement uses TRBV11-2 and TRBJ2-2; no clear D gene. Trimming took off 3 bases at V and 1 base at J, with 6 bases between the two ends. The CDR3 extends over 14 amino acids. Germline V CDR1 and CDR2: SGHAT, FQNNGV. The CDR3: CASSFKLNTGELFF. CDR3 nucleotides: TGTGCCAGCAGCTTCAAGTTGAACACCGGGGAGCTGTTTTTT.

The chain carries TRBV18 and TRBJ1-3, with 7 bases matching TRBD1. This CDR3 comprises 15 residues. V dropped 3 bases and J dropped 2; count of bases not matched to a gene: 4. The germline gives CDR1 KGHSH, CDR2 LQKENI. CDR3 loop: CASSPSTGAGNTIYF. The CDR3 DNA reads TGTGCCAGCTCACCTTCAACAGGGGCTGGAAACACCATATATTTT.

This CDR3 reads CASSLQGKEPQHF. CDR3 DNA: TGTGCCAGTAGTTTACAGGGAAAGGAGCCCCAGCATTTT. The V call is TRBV19, the J call TRBJ1-5; TRBD1 is a possible D gene (6 bases). Between the trimmed V and J ends, which lost 5 bases and 8 bases, there was a span of 13 bases. Germline V gene data show CDR1 as LNHDA and CDR2 as SQIVND (reference sequence). The CDR3 sequence is 13 residues long. Together with reference TRBV19 and TRBJ1-5, the CDR3 gives the full variable domain: DGGITQSPKYLFRKEGQNVTLSCEQNLNHDAMYWYRQDPGQGLRLIYYSQIVNDFQKGDIAEGYSVSREKKESFPLTVTSAQKNPTAFYLCASSLQGKEPQHFGDGTRLSIL.

V gene TRBV5-1 combines with J gene TRBJ2-7, with D possibly TRBD2 on 7 matching bases. Trimming shortened V by 0 bases and J by 2 bases, and 15 bases separated the two germline ends. The germline gives CDR1 SGHRS, CDR2 YFSETQ. The CDR3 consists of 16 residues. The CDR3 reads CASSLVGAGAAYEQYF. CDR3 bases: TGCGCCAGCAGCTTGGTGGGGGCGGGGGCCGCCTACGAGCAGTACTTC.

The rearrangement joins TRBV6-6 to TRBJ2-3, with D perhaps matching TRBD1 (5 bases). Trimming took 5 bases from V and 5 from J, leaving 14 bases between them. Germline values: CDR1 MNHNY, CDR2 SVGAGI (reference sequence). CDR3 length equals 14 residues. The CDR3 coding sequence is TGTGCCAGCAGTCCACGGCAGGGTTTAGATACGCAGTATTTT. This sequence encodes CASSPRQGLDTQYF.

This sequence joins TRBV4-3 and TRBJ2-3, with a possible D match to TRBD2 (5 bases). The V gene lost 4 bases and the J gene lost 4 bases, with 15 bases spanning the gap. The CDR3 spans 15 residues. Germline V gene lookup returns CDR1 LGHNA and CDR2 YSLEER. CDR3 sequence reads: CASSLDVPGADTQYF. CDR3 nucleotides: TGCGCCAGCAGCCTAGACGTACCCGGGGCAGATACGCAGTATTTT.

The chain couples TRBV28 to TRBJ2-3, with 10 bases lining up with TRBD2. V lost 3 bases and J lost 5; bases outside the gene matches: 8. The CDR3 is 16 amino acids. Germline lookup yields CDR1 MDHEN and CDR2 SYDVKM. DNA for the CDR3: TGTGCCAGCAGTTTCGGAGCGGGGGGGCCAAGAGATACGCAGTATTTT. It is translated as CASSFGAGGPRDTQYF.

In this sample, this clone turned up a few times. The V call is TRBV19, the J call TRBJ2-3; 11 bases are shared with TRBD2. Germline V gives CDR1 LNHDA, CDR2 SQIVND (reference sequence). The CDR3 has 16 amino acids. J gave up 8 bases and V 5 bases, and 12 bases lay outside the gene matches. The CDR3 nucleotides read TGTGCCAGTAGTCGGACCGGGACTAGCGGATCGGGTACGCAGTATTTT. It specifies CASSRTGTSGSGTQYF.

The chain combines TRBV19 with TRBJ2-1, with D unresolved. There are 12 residues in the CDR3. CDR1 and CDR2 (germline): LNHDA, SQIVND (reference sequence). Trimming stripped 5 bases from V and 6 bases from J, with 8 bases between. CDR3 in DNA: TGTGCCAGTAGTTCAACCCGCAATGAGCAGTTCTTC. Its translation is CASSSTRNEQFF.